These T cell receptor beta chains were read from a single sample in a study of blood T cell repertoires in COVID-19. The protocol was immunoSEQ multiplex PCR, while the TCRdb copy is restricted to in-frame clones and leaves out a portion. The sample holds fewer than 300,000 clones; around three quarters are singletons and the top ten take more than 2.5%. The sequencing input was peripheral blood. Receptors originate from a woman at least 80 years old with acute or convalescent COVID-19. Each CDR3 is given with its conserved first and last residue. Fields, in order: V gene, D gene, CDR3 protein. The D gene is left open where the match is weak.

v_call: TRBV2; d_call: -; cdr3_aa: CASIRDSHTGELFF
v_call: TRBV7-2; d_call: TRBD1; cdr3_aa: CASSFYRGGETQYF
v_call: TRBV9; d_call: -; cdr3_aa: CASSVAGQRMKAGNTIYF
v_call: TRBV7-8; d_call: -; cdr3_aa: CASSPRSGELFF
v_call: TRBV7-6; d_call: TRBD1; cdr3_aa: CASSPRGRDTQYF
v_call: TRBV3-1/TRBV3-2; d_call: TRBD1; cdr3_aa: CASSPGGGNSPLHF
v_call: TRBV5-1; d_call: TRBD1; cdr3_aa: CASSDQGAAPYEQYF
v_call: TRBV27; d_call: -; cdr3_aa: CASSPWTASNEKLFF
v_call: TRBV5-1; d_call: -; cdr3_aa: CASSLDSSGYTF
v_call: TRBV25-1; d_call: TRBD1; cdr3_aa: CASSETGAYSPLHF
v_call: TRBV2; d_call: TRBD1; cdr3_aa: CASRDAGGDEAFF
v_call: TRBV5-4; d_call: -; cdr3_aa: CASSFPNVGGDYGYTF
v_call: TRBV6-6; d_call: -; cdr3_aa: CASSFPSSTDTQYF
v_call: TRBV5-4; d_call: TRBD2; cdr3_aa: CASSLDLAGRGETQYF
v_call: TRBV28; d_call: -; cdr3_aa: CASSFPRGGYTF
v_call: TRBV6-1; d_call: -; cdr3_aa: CASSEQGNTEAFF
v_call: TRBV6-5; d_call: -; cdr3_aa: CASRAFGSYEQYF
v_call: TRBV11-2; d_call: TRBD1; cdr3_aa: CASSRTGTGIGSGNTIYF
v_call: TRBV5-6; d_call: -; cdr3_aa: CASSWMKAANEKLFF
v_call: TRBV2; d_call: TRBD1; cdr3_aa: CASSDRDSLNNSPLHF
v_call: TRBV2; d_call: -; cdr3_aa: CASIEWGPEAFF
v_call: TRBV6-1; d_call: TRBD2; cdr3_aa: CASSERLAGAGGGNIQYF